The rows below give T cell receptor beta chains drawn from one sample of a study of blood T cell repertoires in COVID-19. Sequencing used immunoSEQ multiplex PCR; TCRdb keeps in-frame clones, though not all of them. The sample holds 150,000 to 200,000 clones, around four fifths seen once. Sequenced: PBMCs or T cells enriched from blood (not recorded which). Every receptor here comes from an older woman who had recovered from COVID-19. CDR3s include the opening cysteine and the closing phenylalanine or tryptophan. The order of the fields is J gene, clone size, V gene, D gene, CDR3 protein, CDR3 DNA. D genes are given only for firm matches. Not every row has a clone size; where given, it reads once, few, many or a size class.

j_call: TRBJ1-1
clone_size: -
v_call: TRBV5-5
d_call: -
cdr3_aa: CASSSMTVNTEAFF
cdr3_nt: TGTGCCAGCAGCTCTATGACAGTGAACACTGAAGCTTTCTTT

j_call: TRBJ2-6
clone_size: -
v_call: TRBV28
d_call: -
cdr3_aa: CASTVRGGSGANVLTF
cdr3_nt: TGTGCCAGCACCGTAAGGGGCGGTTCTGGGGCCAACGTCCTGACTTTC

j_call: TRBJ1-2
clone_size: -
v_call: TRBV2
d_call: -
cdr3_aa: CASSEAGSRGYTF
cdr3_nt: TGTGCCAGCAGTGAAGCGGGCTCCCGTGGCTACACCTTC

j_call: TRBJ1-1
clone_size: -
v_call: TRBV30
d_call: -
cdr3_aa: CAAFGDLNTEAFF
cdr3_nt: TGTGCCGCTTTCGGGGATTTGAACACTGAAGCTTTCTTT

j_call: TRBJ2-3
clone_size: -
v_call: TRBV3-1/TRBV3-2
d_call: TRBD2
cdr3_aa: CASSQRLAGTDTQYF
cdr3_nt: TGTGCCAGCAGCCAACGGCTAGCGGGCACAGATACGCAGTATTTT

j_call: TRBJ1-6
clone_size: few
v_call: TRBV28
d_call: TRBD1
cdr3_aa: CASSTPGTGGTKALHF
cdr3_nt: TGTGCCAGCAGTACACCCGGGACAGGGGGGACTAAGGCCCTCCACTTT

j_call: TRBJ2-3
clone_size: -
v_call: TRBV24-1
d_call: TRBD1
cdr3_aa: CATSDPRQGSTDTQYF
cdr3_nt: TGTGCCACCAGTGATCCACGACAGGGGAGCACAGATACGCAGTATTTT

j_call: TRBJ2-6
clone_size: -
v_call: TRBV5-1
d_call: -
cdr3_aa: CASSLDGTLNVLTF
cdr3_nt: TGCGCCAGCAGCTTGGATGGGACTTTGAACGTCCTGACTTTC

j_call: TRBJ1-6
clone_size: -
v_call: TRBV2
d_call: -
cdr3_aa: CASSEGGTQNSPLHF
cdr3_nt: TGTGCCAGCAGTGAAGGGGGGACACAGAATTCACCCCTCCACTTT

j_call: TRBJ1-1
clone_size: -
v_call: TRBV5-1
d_call: TRBD1
cdr3_aa: CASSVTGVNTEAFF
cdr3_nt: TGCGCCAGCAGCGTCACAGGGGTGAACACTGAAGCTTTCTTT